Below are 31 T cell receptor beta chains sequenced from a single sample in a study of cytomegalovirus exposure and HLA in healthy donors. PCR used 60 Vbeta primers and 13 Jbeta primers. Assay used: immunoSEQ multiplex PCR; TCRdb lists only in-frame clones, some missing. Altogether about 150,000 clones are present, under 80% being singletons, with the ten largest covering around 1.9%. Material for sequencing was PBMCs. The receptors shown here come from a man younger than 45 in good health and CMV-seronegative.

The gene calls are TRBV9 and TRBJ2-3, with 15 bases identical to TRBD2. V shed 3 bases, J shed 5 bases, and the junction held 4 bases outside the gene matches. Germline lookup yields CDR1 SGDLS and CDR2 YYNGEE. The CDR3 runs 16 residues. CDR3 in DNA: TGTGCCAGCAGCGAGGGACTAGCGGGGGGCGAAGATACGCAGTATTTT. Translation gives CASSEGLAGGEDTQYF.

This clone showed up just a few times. The chain is built from TRBV5-6 and TRBJ2-2; 7 nucleotides agree with TRBD2. Losses at the gene ends were 3 bases for V and 3 bases for J; bases not matched to a gene: 8. Germline values: CDR1 SGHDT, CDR2 YYEEEE. The CDR3 has 16 amino acids. CDR3 sequence: CASSSLGGGDTGELFF. In DNA form, the CDR3 reads TGTGCCAGCAGCTCGCTGGGGGGAGGGGACACCGGGGAGCTGTTTTTT.

There are a few counts of this clone. Here the CDR3 reads CASSWTGAGGELFF. For the CDR3, the DNA is TGTGCCAGCAGCTGGACAGGGGCGGGCGGGGAGCTGTTTTTT. The chain couples TRBV5-6 to TRBJ2-2; the match to TRBD1 covers 9 bases. Germline V CDR1 and CDR2: SGHDT, YYEEEE. The CDR3 spans 14 residues. Trimming removed 3 bases from V and 7 bases from J; junction bases left unmatched: 4.

This clone was observed once. The chain recombines TRBV6-1 with TRBJ1-2; D might be TRBD1 (6 bases). The length of the CDR3 is 15 residues. Germline V lookup: CDR1 MNHNS, CDR2 SASEGT. V lost 2 bases to trimming and J lost 4 bases, with 14 bases between them. The CDR3 nucleotides are TGTGCCAGCAGTGAAAAAACCCAGGGGCCCTATGGCTACACCTTC. Protein product: CASSEKTQGPYGYTF.

The rearrangement uses TRBV28 and TRBJ1-6; the D gene is possibly TRBD1 (5 bases). CDR1 MDHEN and CDR2 SYDVKM come from the germline V gene. The CDR3 runs 14 residues. V was clipped by 5 bases and J by 4 bases, with 9 bases between them. The CDR3 reads CASSVHRYNSPLHF. The CDR3 coding sequence is TGTGCCAGCAGTGTCCACAGGTATAATTCACCCCTCCACTTT.

The sample holds one count of this clone. This sequence joins TRBV19 and TRBJ1-5; 9 bases are a match to TRBD1. The germline gives CDR1 LNHDA, CDR2 SQIVND (reference sequence). There are 15 residues in the CDR3. Trimming at V came to 3 bases and at J to 5 bases, leaving 5 bases not matched to a gene. The CDR3 reads CASSIRGTGHQPQHF. CDR3 nucleotides: TGTGCCAGTAGTATCCGCGGGACAGGGCATCAGCCCCAGCATTTT.

Only a few counts were recorded for this clone. The chain employs TRBV6-6 and TRBJ1-1, with D unclear. In germline, CDR1 is MNHNY, CDR2 SVGAGI (reference sequence). The CDR3 is made up of 12 amino acids. V gave up 0 bases and J gave up 6 bases, with 5 bases separating them. The CDR3 nucleotides are TGTGCCAGCAGTTACTCGTCAGCTGAAGCTTTCTTT. The encoded protein is CASSYSSAEAFF.

This chain's CDR3 is CASSYRGNLSYEQYF. In DNA, the CDR3 is TGTGCCAGCAGTTACAGGGGTAACCTCTCCTACGAGCAGTACTTC. V and J are TRBV2 and TRBJ2-7; 7 bases agree with TRBD1. J gave up 0 bases and V 5 bases, and 7 bases lay outside the gene matches. CDR3 size: 15 residues. CDR1 and CDR2 from the germline V gene are SNHLY and FYNNEI.

The chain joins TRBV6-6 to TRBJ1-2; weak D call: TRBD1 (5 bases). The germline CDR1 and CDR2 sequences are MNHNY and SVGAGI (reference sequence). The CDR3 sequence is 11 residues long. Trimming took off 8 bases at V and 6 bases at J, with 10 bases between the two ends. As DNA, the CDR3 is TGTGCCAGCCAGGGTTTCGATGGCTACACCTTC. Protein: CASQGFDGYTF.

The genes are TRBV5-1 and TRBJ2-2, with a weak D call TRBD1 (6 bases). CDR3 size: 16 residues. Trimming took off 3 bases at V and 6 bases at J, with 18 bases between the two ends. Germline assignment: CDR1 SGHRS and CDR2 YFSETQ. The CDR3 is CASSSSLNRDPGELFF. The CDR3 DNA reads as TGCGCCAGCAGCTCGTCATTAAACAGGGACCCCGGGGAGCTGTTTTTT.

This rearrangement joins TRBV4-2 to TRBJ1-1, with 7 positions matching TRBD1. The CDR3 runs 16 residues. Germline V CDR1 and CDR2: LGHNA, YNFKEQ. V lost 1 base, J lost 2 bases, and 7 bases stayed unmatched. The CDR3 is CASSQGGQRPNTEAFF. Written as DNA, the CDR3 is TGTGCCAGCAGCCAAGGGGGACAGCGACCTAACACTGAAGCTTTCTTT.

The rearrangement uses TRBV2 and TRBJ1-6; TRBD1 is a possible D gene (5 bases). Trimming cost V 4 bases and J 2 bases, with 12 bases left between them. The CDR3 loop spans 16 amino acids. CDR1 is SNHLY and CDR2 is FYNNEI in the germline V gene. CDR3 nucleotide sequence: TGTGCCAGCAGTGCGCGGCAGGGAACCTATAATTCACCCCTCCACTTT. It specifies CASSARQGTYNSPLHF.

The genes are TRBV6-1 and TRBJ1-3, with a weak D call TRBD1 (5 bases). The CDR3 sequence is 14 residues long. Germline CDR1 reads MNHNS; CDR2 reads SASEGT. V lost 6 bases and J lost 2, with 11 bases in between. CDR3 protein: CASRNRTTGNTIYF. CDR3 DNA: TGTGCCAGCAGAAACCGGACAACTGGAAACACCATATATTTT.

Concerning this clone itself: Other DNA sequences in the same sample also yield this CDR3. This sequence joins TRBV7-2 and TRBJ2-3, with TRBD2 matching 9 bases. The CDR3 is 15 amino acids. The J segment lost 0 bases and the V segment lost 6 bases, leaving 4 bases of the junction unmatched. Germline assignment: CDR1 SGHTA and CDR2 FQGNSA. In DNA form, the CDR3 reads TGTGCCAGCAGTTTTAGCGGGGGAAGCACAGATACGCAGTATTTT. Its protein product is CASSFSGGSTDTQYF.

This clone was counted only a few times. V is TRBV2 and J is TRBJ1-1; tentative D call: TRBD1 (5 bases). Trimming cost V 8 bases and J 1 base, with 5 bases left between them. This CDR3 has 11 residues. The germline gives CDR1 SNHLY, CDR2 FYNNEI. CDR3 residues: CASQGNTEAFF. CDR3 DNA sequence: TGTGCCAGCCAGGGGAACACTGAAGCTTTCTTT.

This chain uses TRBV7-2 with TRBJ2-3; possibly TRBD2 for D (6 bases). Germline V gives CDR1 SGHTA, CDR2 FQGNSA. The CDR3 is 15 amino acids. Trimming removed 1 base from V and 3 bases from J, with 11 bases in between. The CDR3 sequence: CASSLVGTQTDTQYF. The CDR3 DNA sequence: TGTGCCAGCAGCTTAGTTGGGACTCAAACAGATACGCAGTATTTT.

This clone was observed a single time. This sequence joins TRBV6-1 and TRBJ2-7; D possibly corresponds to TRBD1 (7 bases). Germline CDR1 is MNHNS and CDR2 is SASEGT. This CDR3 has 13 residues. V lost 3 bases to trimming and J lost 5 bases, with 11 bases between them. The CDR3 coding sequence is TGTGCCAGCAGTGACGGAGGGGGCCACGAGCAGTACTTC. As protein: CASSDGGGHEQYF.

The chain uses TRBV14 and TRBJ2-7, with a possible D match to TRBD2 (6 bases). Trimming took 4 bases from V and 6 from J, leaving 19 bases between them. Germline lookup yields CDR1 SGHDN and CDR2 FVKESK. This CDR3 comprises 15 residues. DNA for the CDR3: TGTGCCAGCAGCCCAAGTCTTTTTTACGGGAGCGAGCAGTACTTC. As protein: CASSPSLFYGSEQYF.

This clone was picked up one time. The gene calls are TRBV27 and TRBJ1-6; the D gene is possibly TRBD1 (5 bases). V was shortened by 6 bases and J by 6 bases, with 9 bases between the two germline ends. The CDR3 sequence is 13 residues long. Per the germline V gene, CDR1 is MNHEY and CDR2 is SMNVEV (reference sequence). This chain's CDR3 is CASRPGFNSPLHF. Here the CDR3 DNA reads TGTGCCAGCAGGCCAGGGTTTAATTCACCCCTCCACTTT.

This chain joins TRBV19 and TRBJ1-2; TRBD1 might be the D (5 bases). Germline CDR1 and CDR2: LNHDA and SQIVND (reference sequence). V lost 4 bases and J 2 bases, leaving 14 bases between the germline ends. The CDR3 spans 15 residues. As DNA, the CDR3 is TGTGCCAGTAGTACTAGAAGGGGCGCAAACTATGGCTACACCTTC. Encoded protein: CASSTRRGANYGYTF.

J is TRBJ1-2 and V is TRBV30; D gene unclear. The germline V and J ends were trimmed by 3 bases and 4 bases, with 9 bases remaining between them. The CDR3 extends over 12 amino acids. Germline CDR1 reads GTSNPN; CDR2 reads SVGIG (reference sequence). CDR3 nucleotides: TGTGCCTGGAGCCCGGGTCTCTATGGCTACACCTTC. It yields the protein CAWSPGLYGYTF.

V is TRBV9 and J is TRBJ1-4; no definite D call. Germline V gives CDR1 SGDLS, CDR2 YYNGEE. This CDR3 spans 13 amino acids. V shed 4 bases and J shed 8 bases, with 12 bases lying between them. Here the CDR3 DNA reads TGTGCCAGCAGCCTTATTGCGGGGGAAAAACTGTTTTTT. This gives the protein CASSLIAGEKLFF.

The J gene is TRBJ1-3, the V gene TRBV4-1; maybe TRBD1 (6 bases). The V and J ends lost 2 bases and 0 bases respectively, with 11 bases between them. Looked up from germline, CDR1 is MGHRA and CDR2 is YSYEKL. The CDR3 covers 16 residues. CDR3: CASSQSQGNSGNTIYF. The CDR3 bases are TGCGCCAGCAGCCAAAGCCAGGGGAACTCTGGAAACACCATATATTTT.

The rearrangement links TRBV5-1 to TRBJ2-3; no reliable D call. V was trimmed by 3 bases and J by 0 bases, leaving 8 bases between them. The CDR3 sequence is 14 residues long. The germline V gene encodes CDR1 SGHRS and CDR2 YFSETQ. For the CDR3, the DNA is TGCGCCAGCAGCTCTGAAGCGAGCACAGATACGCAGTATTTT. Residues: CASSSEASTDTQYF.

The chain joins TRBV15 to TRBJ2-3, with TRBD1 identical over 10 bases. Germline CDR1 is LNHNV and CDR2 is YYDKDF (reference sequence). After removal of 3 bases from V and 2 bases from J, the junction contained 2 bases not matched to a gene. This CDR3 spans 15 amino acids. The CDR3: CATSRGQGYTDTQYF. CDR3 in DNA: TGTGCCACCAGCAGGGGACAGGGGTACACAGATACGCAGTATTTT.

This chain joins TRBV4-1 and TRBJ2-3; 8 bases align to TRBD1. V was pared by 0 bases and J by 3 bases, with 8 bases of the junction left unmatched. The CDR3 has 17 amino acids. The germline V gene has CDR1 MGHRA and CDR2 YSYEKL. CDR3 amino acids: CASSQDRTGFGTDTQYF. CDR3 DNA: TGCGCCAGCAGCCAAGATCGGACAGGGTTCGGAACAGATACGCAGTATTTT.

In its sample, this clone was seen a few times. The genes are TRBV7-3 and TRBJ1-1; 8 bases are a match to TRBD1. The germline gives CDR1 SGHTA, CDR2 FQGTGA. J lost 8 bases, V lost 3 bases, and 5 bases had no gene match. The CDR3 is 13 residues long. This CDR3 is CASSFGRGREAFF. CDR3 coding DNA: TGTGCCAGCAGCTTTGGCAGGGGGCGGGAAGCTTTCTTT.

The rearrangement uses TRBV7-8 and TRBJ2-2; 10 positions agree with TRBD2. The CDR3 consists of 14 residues. Germline CDR1 SGHVS, CDR2 FQNEAQ. V was pared by 6 bases and J by 6 bases, with 4 bases of the junction left unmatched. CDR3 amino acids: CASRQSGGAGELFF. CDR3 nucleotides: TGTGCCAGCAGACAGAGCGGGGGGGCCGGGGAGCTGTTTTTT. The whole variable domain, remainder taken from reference TRBV7-8 and TRBJ2-2, is GAGVSQSPRYKVAKRGQDVALRCDPISGHVSLFWYQQALGQGPEFLTYFQNEAQLDKSGLPSDRFFAERPEGSVSTLKIQRTQQEDSAVYLCASRQSGGAGELFFGEGSRLTVL.

Regarding this clone: A junction boundary mismatches the germline segment, possibly from a read error. The chain joins TRBV27 to TRBJ1-6; 8 bases are shared with TRBD1. CDR3 size: 15 residues. From germline, CDR1 is MNHEY and CDR2 SMNVEV (reference sequence). CDR3 region: CASSLQGAINSPLNF. The CDR3 DNA is TGTGCCAGCAGTTTACAGGGGGCTATTAATTCACCCCTCAACTTT.

This chain uses TRBV6-1 with TRBJ2-5, with D possibly TRBD2 on 5 matching bases. Trimming pared 2 bases from V and 4 bases from J, leaving 14 bases between. In germline, CDR1 is MNHNS, CDR2 SASEGT. The CDR3 runs 15 residues. CDR3: CASSERSGKGETQYF. In DNA form, the CDR3 reads TGTGCCAGCAGTGAAAGGTCGGGGAAGGGAGAGACCCAGTACTTC.

The J gene is TRBJ2-7, the V gene TRBV10-3; D is possibly TRBD1 (6 bases). The V end was cut by 3 bases, the J end by 4 bases, with 13 bases between. From germline, CDR1 is ENHRY and CDR2 SYGVKD. The CDR3 is made up of 14 amino acids. The CDR3 loop is CAISDDQQGYEQYF. In DNA form, the CDR3 reads TGTGCCATCAGTGACGATCAACAGGGTTACGAGCAGTACTTC.